Listed below are T cell receptor beta chains from one sample, sequenced in a study of T-cell reconstitution after alpha-beta-depleted transplantation in children. TCRdb processed the PCR reads anew with MiXCR; each CDR3 protein has one entry. Of fewer than 550,000 distinct CDR3 sequences detected, about a sixth appear once; the ten largest clones hold around 28%. The sample consisted of PBMCs, mostly from graft donor cells, taken 360 days after TCRalphabeta/CD19-depleted stem cell transplant. The receptors here all came from a boy less than two years old who had a stem cell transplant for Wiskott-Aldrich syndrome, so the T cells may come from the graft donor. Both conserved end residues are part of each CDR3. The D gene is left open where the match is weak. Only some rows state a clone size, as once, few, many or a class for expanded clones.

CDR3aa,CDR3nt,abundance,v_gene,j_gene,d_gene
CASSLSLPGTGSWETQYF,TGTGCCAGCAGCTTGTCGCTTCCCGGGACAGGGTCGTGGGAGACCCAGTACTTC,-,TRBV11-1,TRBJ2-5,TRBD1
CASSLRAGARDYVYNEQFF,TGTGCCAGCAGCTTAAGGGCAGGGGCGAGGGATTATGTGTACAATGAGCAGTTCTTC,many,TRBV7-8,TRBJ2-1,-
CASSPGRYYNEQFF,TGTGCCAGCAGTCCGGGACGGTATTACAATGAGCAGTTCTTC,-,TRBV7-9,TRBJ2-1,-
CSVGTSGTYEQYF,TGCAGCGTGGGGACTAGCGGAACCTACGAGCAGTACTTC,few,TRBV29-1,TRBJ2-7,TRBD2
CASRPRRDTQYF,TGTGCCAGCAGGCCACGAAGGGATACGCAGTATTTT,-,TRBV2,TRBJ2-3,-
CASSYPGQGGETQYF,TGTGCCAGCAGTTACCCGGGACAGGGGGGAGAGACCCAGTACTTC,-,TRBV6-5,TRBJ2-5,TRBD1
CASTGTGSYNEQFF,TGCGCCAGCACGGGGACAGGGTCCTACAATGAGCAGTTCTTC,few,TRBV5-1,TRBJ2-1,TRBD1
CASSLRTGTSTYEQYF,TGTGCCAGCAGCTTAAGGACAGGGACCAGCACCTACGAGCAGTACTTC,few,TRBV7-2,TRBJ2-7,TRBD1
CASSPGDDRGKTQYF,TGTGCCAGCTCACCAGGGGACGACAGGGGGAAGACCCAGTACTTC,-,TRBV18,TRBJ2-5,TRBD1
CASSLIDTSYEQYF,TGTGCCAGCAGCTTAATCGACACTTCCTACGAGCAGTACTTC,large,TRBV7-9,TRBJ2-7,-
CASSPTFDEQYF,TGCGCCAGCTCCCCTACGTTTGACGAGCAGTACTTC,few,TRBV5-1,TRBJ2-7,-
CASSPGARASYNEQFF,TGTGCCAGCAGCCCGGGGGCCCGTGCCTCCTACAATGAGCAGTTCTTC,-,TRBV3-1,TRBJ2-1,-
CSASEDAELYEQYF,TGCAGTGCTAGCGAGGATGCGGAACTCTACGAGCAGTACTTC,-,TRBV20-1,TRBJ2-7,-
CSARKASEQYF,TGCAGTGCTAGAAAGGCCTCCGAGCAGTACTTC,-,TRBV20-1,TRBJ2-7,-
CASSLPMTGTDTQYF,TGTGCCAGCAGCTTACCCATGACAGGCACAGATACGCAGTATTTT,many,TRBV7-8,TRBJ2-3,-
CAWSRGTGANVLTF,TGTGCCTGGAGTAGGGGGACTGGGGCCAACGTCCTGACTTTC,-,TRBV30,TRBJ2-6,-
CASSHGRSDEQFF,TGTGCCAGCTCCCACGGAAGATCGGATGAGCAGTTCTTC,few,TRBV18,TRBJ2-1,-
CASSFDHRTGELFF,TGTGCCAGCAGTTTCGACCACCGCACCGGGGAGCTGTTTTTT,few,TRBV12-3/TRBV12-4,TRBJ2-2,-
CASSVGGPSIGELFF,TGTGCCAGCAGTGTGGGGGGGCCGTCTATCGGGGAGCTGTTTTTT,-,TRBV2,TRBJ2-2,-
CSARDLVVGELFF,TGCAGTGCTAGAGATCTCGTCGTCGGGGAGCTGTTTTTT,-,TRBV20-1,TRBJ2-2,-
CASSLVWTAADTQYF,TGTGCCAGCAGCTTAGTATGGACCGCGGCAGATACGCAGTATTTT,-,TRBV11-2,TRBJ2-3,-
CASSLPKVSSYEQYF,TGTGCCAGTAGCCTACCGAAAGTGAGCTCCTACGAGCAGTACTTC,-,TRBV19,TRBJ2-7,-
CASSYALTGELFF,TGTGCCAGCAGTTACGCGCTTACCGGGGAGCTGTTTTTT,few,TRBV6-1,TRBJ2-2,-
CSARDFSSGLNNEQFF,TGCAGTGCTAGAGATTTTAGTAGCGGGCTTAACAATGAGCAGTTCTTC,many,TRBV20-1,TRBJ2-1,TRBD2
CASNGMGQFF,TGTGCCAGCAACGGAATGGGGCAGTTCTTC,-,TRBV7-9,TRBJ2-1,-
CASSFRERQTQYF,TGTGCCAGCAGTTTTCGTGAGCGTCAGACCCAGTACTTC,-,TRBV27,TRBJ2-5,-
CASSYGHPKNIQYF,TGTGCCAGCAGCTACGGACACCCTAAAAACATTCAGTACTTC,-,TRBV7-2,TRBJ2-4,-
CASSEPRGSYNEQFF,TGTGCCAGCAGCGAACCCCGGGGATCCTACAATGAGCAGTTCTTC,few,TRBV12-3/TRBV12-4,TRBJ2-1,-
CASSAARWGGDEKLFF,TGTGCCAGCAGCGCGGCAAGGTGGGGAGGGGACGAAAAACTGTTTTTT,-,TRBV9,TRBJ1-4,-
CASRMSLRGLAVHNEQFF,TGTGCCAGCAGGATGAGCTTGAGGGGACTAGCGGTTCACAATGAGCAGTTCTTC,few,TRBV6-1,TRBJ2-1,TRBD2
CASRALLSSYNEQFF,TGTGCCAGCAGGGCTCTACTGAGCTCCTACAATGAGCAGTTCTTC,few,TRBV12-3/TRBV12-4,TRBJ2-1,-
CASRPTGVAYEQYF,TGTGCCAGCAGACCGACAGGGGTGGCCTACGAGCAGTACTTC,few,TRBV5-6,TRBJ2-7,TRBD1
CASSLGLLAGGAYNEQFF,TGTGCCAGCAGCTTAGGTTTACTAGCGGGGGGTGCCTACAATGAGCAGTTCTTC,-,TRBV11-1,TRBJ2-1,TRBD2
CASSQDSDGTDTQYF,TGTGCCAGCAGCCAAGATAGCGATGGCACAGATACGCAGTATTTT,few,TRBV4-2,TRBJ2-3,-
CASSHRGGDGYTF,TGTGCCAGCAGCCACAGAGGGGGTGATGGCTACACCTTC,-,TRBV3-1,TRBJ1-2,-
CASSLGPGNYGYTF,TGTGCCAGCAGCTTAGGACCGGGGAACTATGGCTACACCTTC,many,TRBV11-2,TRBJ1-2,-
CASSRPTGLYNYGYTF,TGTGCCAGCAGCCGACCGACAGGGCTTTATAACTATGGCTACACCTTC,-,TRBV4-2,TRBJ1-2,TRBD1
CASSSDVSYEQYF,TGTGCCAGCAGTTCAGACGTCTCCTACGAGCAGTACTTC,-,TRBV6-5,TRBJ2-7,-
CAISRDSLNSPLHF,TGTGCCATCAGCCGGGACAGCTTAAATTCACCCCTCCACTTT,-,TRBV10-3,TRBJ1-6,TRBD1